The 3 T cell receptor beta chains reported below all come from one sample, sequenced in a study of identical twins. TCRdb recomputed calls from the 5' RACE reads with MiXCR, one row per CDR3 protein. The sample has 550,000 to 700,000 distinct CDR3 sequences, just under 10% seen once. This sample was also put to use in a study of yellow fever vaccine responses in identical twins.

The sample comprised PBMCs. The receptor source for this set is a woman younger than 30 in good health.

This clonotype was picked up a small number of times. This chain links TRBV11-1 with TRBJ2-6, with 8 bases lining up with TRBD1. This CDR3 region has 20 residues. J was trimmed by 1 base and V by 5 bases; bases with no gene match: 16. The V gene's germline CDR1 is SGHAT and CDR2 FQDESV (reference sequence). This CDR3 is CASSLNVDRGEVSGANVLTF. Written as DNA, the CDR3 is TGTGCCAGCAGCCTCAATGTAGACAGGGGAGAAGTGTCTGGGGCCAACGTCCTGACTTTC.

At least ten counts were recorded for this clonotype. J is TRBJ1-6 and V is TRBV20-1; D perhaps matches TRBD1 (5 bases). Germline lookup yields CDR1 DFQATT and CDR2 SNEGSKA (reference sequence). V was cut by 0 bases and J by 8 bases, with 8 bases left in between. This CDR3 region has 13 residues. The CDR3 loop reads CSAREQGDSPLHF. DNA of the CDR3: TGCAGTGCTAGAGAGCAGGGCGATTCACCCCTCCACTTT.

This clonotype was counted at least ten times. The V and J genes are TRBV7-9 and TRBJ2-7, with D uncertain. This CDR3 contains 13 residues. The ends were cut back, 0 bases at V and 3 bases at J, with 6 bases in the middle. Germline V lookup: CDR1 SEHNR, CDR2 FQNEAQ (reference sequence). CDR3 amino acids: CASSLARNYEQYF. CDR3 nucleotides: TGTGCCAGCAGCTTAGCCAGGAACTACGAGCAGTACTTC. The full variable domain, completed using reference TRBV7-9 and TRBJ2-7, is DTGVSQNPRHKITKRGQNVTFRCDPISEHNRLYWYRQTLGQGPEFLTYFQNEAQLEKSRLLSDRFSAERPKGSFSTLEIQRTEQGDSAMYLCASSLARNYEQYFGPGTRLTVT.